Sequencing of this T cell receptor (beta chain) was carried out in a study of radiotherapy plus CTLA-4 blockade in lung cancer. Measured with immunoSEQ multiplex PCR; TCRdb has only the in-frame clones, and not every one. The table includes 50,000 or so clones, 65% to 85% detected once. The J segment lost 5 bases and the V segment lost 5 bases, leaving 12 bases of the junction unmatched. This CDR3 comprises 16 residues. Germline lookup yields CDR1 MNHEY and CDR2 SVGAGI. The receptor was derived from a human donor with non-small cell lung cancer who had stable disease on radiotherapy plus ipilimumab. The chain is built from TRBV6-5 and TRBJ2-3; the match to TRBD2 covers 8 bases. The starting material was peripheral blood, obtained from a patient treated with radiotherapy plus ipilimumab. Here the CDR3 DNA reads TGTGCCAGCAGTAACTTTTGGCGGGGGGTAGGAGATACGCAGTATTTT. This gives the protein CASSNFWRGVGDTQYF.